This paragraph reports one T cell receptor beta chain. The antigen is unknown. Only in-frame clones appear in the TCRdb table, and some are missing; sequencing was by immunoSEQ multiplex PCR. The data contain about 20,000 clones, approximately 85% of them singletons. The investigators sampled blood at baseline, at cycle 4 day 1, and at cycle 7 day 1. These data originate in a study of OX40 agonist ivuxolimab in advanced cancers. Trimming removed 0 bases from V and 2 bases from J, with 8 bases in between. Germline V gene data show CDR1 as SGDLS and CDR2 as YYNGEE. The CDR3 consists of 14 residues. The study's findings and limits: Partial responders at 0.1-3.0 mg/kg had among the lowest clonal expansion. The CD4+ and CD8+ T cells in the blood had expanded clonally by week 6 at 0.1 to 3.0 mg/kg.

The rearrangement uses TRBV9 and TRBJ1-1; D ambiguous. The receptor comes from an adult with an advanced solid tumor such as melanoma, head and neck, liver or kidney cancer. The material sequenced was CD4+ or CD8+ T cells sorted from blood, taken in a trial of the OX40 agonist ivuxolimab. The CDR3, as DNA: TGTGCCAGCAGCGTAGGACGGCAAAACACTGAAGCTTTCTTT. It yields the protein CASSVGRQNTEAFF.